This record concerns one TCR beta chain sequence. Measured with immunoSEQ multiplex PCR; TCRdb has only the in-frame clones, and not every one. The sample includes under 100,000 clones, approximately 80% of them seen just once. These data come from a study of OX40 agonist ivuxolimab in advanced cancers. Deletions cut 0 bases from V and 4 bases from J, with 10 bases between. Germline V gene lookup returns CDR1 LNHDA and CDR2 SQIVND (reference sequence). The CDR3 is 15 amino acids. The sequence was obtained from an adult with an advanced solid tumor such as melanoma, head and neck, liver or kidney cancer. The chain has TRBV19 and TRBJ1-5; the D gene is possibly TRBD1 (5 bases). This specimen was CD4+ or CD8+ T cells sorted from blood, taken in a trial of the OX40 agonist ivuxolimab. In DNA, the CDR3 is TGTGCCAGTAGTATAGATGGCGGGGGGAATCAGCCCCAGCATTTT. Residues: CASSIDGGGNQPQHF.